This record covers a single TCR beta chain. Its target is unknown. This sample is drawn from a study of cytomegalovirus exposure and HLA in healthy donors. V lost 0 bases and J 5 bases, leaving 14 bases between the germline ends. Germline V gene data show CDR1 as KGHSH and CDR2 as LQKENI. CDR3 length: 15 amino acids. Study-wide results and limits: In a later analysis, at a false discovery rate of 0.05, roughly 17,000 TCR beta sequences matched HLA alleles. Common viral pathogens were later found to be apparently linked to several of the most significant clusters. Analysis performed later showed TCR beta chains linked to HLA being more clonally expanded than equally common others. Immune exposure information comprised only CMV serostatus.

Amplification used 60 Vbeta primers and 13 Jbeta primers. Method: immunoSEQ multiplex PCR; TCRdb's copy keeps in-frame clones and lacks some. The data contain fewer than 150,000 clones, around 80% of them singletons. The sequenced sample consisted of PBMCs. The chain is built from TRBV18 and TRBJ2-7, with D uncertain. This receptor was identified in a man aged 40-49 years in good health and CMV-seropositive. This CDR3 is CASSPPGLQWDEQYF. DNA for the CDR3: TGTGCCAGCTCACCACCGGGCCTCCAGTGGGACGAGCAGTACTTC.